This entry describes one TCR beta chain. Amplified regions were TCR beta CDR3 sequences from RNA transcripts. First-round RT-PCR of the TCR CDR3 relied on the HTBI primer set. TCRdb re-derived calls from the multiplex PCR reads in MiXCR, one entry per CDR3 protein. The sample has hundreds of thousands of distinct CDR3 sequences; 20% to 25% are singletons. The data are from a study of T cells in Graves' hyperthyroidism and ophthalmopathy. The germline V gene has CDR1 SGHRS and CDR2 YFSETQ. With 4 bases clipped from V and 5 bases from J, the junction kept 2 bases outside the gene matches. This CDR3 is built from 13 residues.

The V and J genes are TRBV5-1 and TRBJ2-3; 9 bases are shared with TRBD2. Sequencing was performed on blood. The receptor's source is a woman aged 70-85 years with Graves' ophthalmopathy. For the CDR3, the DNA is TGCGCCAGCAGCCCAGCGGGGGGAGATACGCAGTATTTT. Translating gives CASSPAGGDTQYF. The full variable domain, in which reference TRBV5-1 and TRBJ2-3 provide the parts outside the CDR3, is KAGVTQTPRYLIKTRGQQVTLSCSPISGHRSVSWYQQTPGQGLQFLFEYFSETQRNKGNFPGRFSGRQFSNSRSEMNVSTLELGDSALYLCASSPAGGDTQYFGPGTRLTVL.